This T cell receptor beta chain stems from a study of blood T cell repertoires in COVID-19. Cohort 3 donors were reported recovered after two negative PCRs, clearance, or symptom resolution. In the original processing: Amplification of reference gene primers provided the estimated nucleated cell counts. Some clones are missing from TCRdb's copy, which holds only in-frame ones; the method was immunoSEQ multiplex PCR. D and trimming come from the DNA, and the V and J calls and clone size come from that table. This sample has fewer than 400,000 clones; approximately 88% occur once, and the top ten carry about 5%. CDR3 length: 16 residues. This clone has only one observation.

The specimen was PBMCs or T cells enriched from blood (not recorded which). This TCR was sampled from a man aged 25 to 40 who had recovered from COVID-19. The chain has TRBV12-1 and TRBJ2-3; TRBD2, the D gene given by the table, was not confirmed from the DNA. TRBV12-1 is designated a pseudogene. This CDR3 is CASSAGLVWRADTQYF. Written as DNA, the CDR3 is TGTGCCAGCAGCGCCGGACTAGTGTGGAGGGCAGATACGCAGTATTTT.